A single sample is the source of the 3 T cell receptor beta chains below, sequenced in a study of OX40 agonist ivuxolimab in advanced cancers. Sequenced by immunoSEQ multiplex PCR; TCRdb stores in-frame clones only, minus some. The profile shows around 86,000 clones, around 91% of them singletons. The sequencing used CD4+ or CD8+ T cells sorted from blood, collected in a trial of the OX40 agonist ivuxolimab. These receptors came from an adult with an advanced solid tumor such as melanoma, head and neck, liver or kidney cancer.

The CDR3 DNA reads as TGTGCCAGCAGCTTAGTTTTCTTGAGGGAGCAGTACTTC. Translated, it gives CASSLVFLREQYF. This chain links TRBV7-2 with TRBJ2-7; D uncertain. This CDR3 region has 13 residues. V shed 1 base and J shed 7 bases, with 11 bases lying between them. CDR1 is SGHTA, CDR2 FQGNSA, per germline. The whole variable domain, remainder taken from reference TRBV7-2 and TRBJ2-7, is GAGVSQSPSNKVTEKGKDVELRCDPISGHTALYWYRQSLGQGLEFLIYFQGNSAPDKSGLPSDRFSAERTGGSVSTLTIQRTQQEDSAVYLCASSLVFLREQYFGPGTRLTVT.

The rearrangement joins TRBV18 to TRBJ1-1; perhaps TRBD1 as D (5 bases). The CDR3 contains 15 residues. V lost 3 bases to trimming and J lost 4 bases, with 15 bases between them. Germline CDR1 and CDR2: KGHSH and LQKENI. The CDR3 DNA is TGTGCCAGCTCACCCGATCTATTGGGGGGCACTGAAGCTTTCTTT. This codes for CASSPDLLGGTEAFF.

V usage is TRBV2 and J usage is TRBJ2-7; TRBD1 matches 7 bases. Germline CDR1 SNHLY, CDR2 FYNNEI. The CDR3 runs to 16 residues. The junction had 14 bases not matched to a gene; V was cut back by 5 bases and J by 4 bases. The CDR3 here is CASSLSQGQTTYEQYF. The CDR3 DNA sequence: TGTGCCAGCAGTCTTTCCCAGGGACAGACTACGTACGAGCAGTACTTC.